These 26 T cell receptor beta chains share one sample of origin, sequenced in a study of OX40 agonist ivuxolimab in advanced cancers. Profiled with immunoSEQ multiplex PCR; TCRdb holds only in-frame clones, not every one. The sample lists some 57,000 clones; about 82% were seen once. The source was CD4+ or CD8+ T cells sorted from blood, collected in a trial of the OX40 agonist ivuxolimab. The source of these receptors is an adult with an advanced solid tumor such as melanoma, head and neck, liver or kidney cancer.

The rearrangement uses TRBV5-1 and TRBJ1-2, with D tentatively TRBD1 (5 bases). The CDR3 runs 16 residues. Germline V gene data show CDR1 as SGHRS and CDR2 as YFSETQ. V dropped 0 bases and J dropped 0 bases, with 12 bases sitting between them. The CDR3 DNA reads as TGCGCCAGCAGCTTGGCCGCGGGGGGTGCTAACTATGGCTACACCTTC. As protein: CASSLAAGGANYGYTF.

The chain employs TRBV6-5 and TRBJ1-2; no firm D call. The CDR3 totals 16 residues. V lost 2 bases and J lost 8, with 21 bases in between. Per germline, CDR1 MNHEY and CDR2 SVGAGI. The chain's CDR3 is CASSYAFDNRVDGYTF. The CDR3 DNA reads as TGTGCCAGCAGTTACGCCTTCGACAATAGGGTGGACGGCTACACCTTC.

This chain uses TRBV7-9 with TRBJ2-4; D ambiguous. V lost 8 bases, J lost 9 bases, and 17 bases lay in between. Germline V gene data show CDR1 as SEHNR and CDR2 as FQNEAQ (reference sequence). There are 13 residues in the CDR3. The DNA of the CDR3 is TGTGCCAGCGGGATGGCGCCCCCGGGCATTCAGTACTTC. This translates into CASGMAPPGIQYF.

This clone came up once. The gene calls are TRBV5-4 and TRBJ2-7; 8 nucleotides agree with TRBD1. The V gene's germline CDR1 is SGHNT and CDR2 YYREEE (reference sequence). This CDR3 has 14 amino acids. The V gene end was trimmed by 4 bases and the J gene end by 6 bases; junction bases not matched to a gene: 9. The CDR3: CASSVPGQAPEQYF. The CDR3 DNA reads as TGTGCCAGCAGCGTTCCGGGACAGGCCCCCGAGCAGTACTTC.

This chain connects TRBV19 to TRBJ1-4; D remains ambiguous. Germline CDR1 reads LNHDA; CDR2 reads SQIVND (reference sequence). Trimming stripped 1 base from V and 4 bases from J, with 7 bases between. This CDR3 comprises 14 residues. CDR3 protein: CASSIAQFNEKLFF. The CDR3 DNA reads TGTGCCAGTAGTATAGCACAGTTTAATGAAAAACTGTTTTTT. The whole variable domain, remainder taken from reference TRBV19 and TRBJ1-4, is DGGITQSPKYLFRKEGQNVTLSCEQNLNHDAMYWYRQDPGQGLRLIYYSQIVNDFQKGDIAEGYSVSREKKESFPLTVTSAQKNPTAFYLCASSIAQFNEKLFFGSGTQLSVL.

CDR3 in amino acids: CASSLWGTGGETQYF. In DNA, the CDR3 is TGTGCCAGCAGTCTATGGGGGACAGGGGGGGAGACCCAGTACTTC. The chain carries TRBV6-6 and TRBJ2-5; 11 bases match TRBD1. Germline CDR1 MNHNY, CDR2 SVGAGI (reference sequence). V shed 5 bases, J shed 5 bases, and the junction held 7 bases outside the gene matches. CDR3 length equals 15 residues.

The chain recombines TRBV6-1 with TRBJ2-1, with TRBD2 matching 16 bases. CDR3 length: 17 amino acids. Germline V CDR1 and CDR2: MNHNS, SASEGT. After removal of 2 bases from V and 9 bases from J, the junction contained 7 bases not matched to a gene. The CDR3 sequence is CASSEFSGLAGGGEQFF. The CDR3 region has the DNA TGTGCCAGCAGTGAATTCTCGGGACTAGCGGGGGGGGGTGAGCAGTTCTTC.

The chain combines TRBV28 with TRBJ1-2, with a possible D match to TRBD1 (5 bases). This CDR3 spans 13 amino acids. Germline CDR1 reads MDHEN; CDR2 reads SYDVKM. Trimming stripped 6 bases from V and 7 bases from J, with 15 bases between. The CDR3 protein is CASSPDSLSGYTF. DNA for the CDR3: TGTGCCAGCAGCCCTGACAGTCTTTCTGGCTACACCTTC.

The V call is TRBV7-2, the J call TRBJ2-3; D uncertain. Germline CDR1 and CDR2: SGHTA and FQGNSA. Trimming took off 4 bases at V and 4 bases at J, with 12 bases between the two ends. The CDR3 spans 14 residues. The CDR3 sequence: CASSYNNGADTQYF. CDR3 nucleotide sequence: TGTGCCAGCAGCTATAACAACGGCGCAGATACGCAGTATTTT.

This chain links TRBV4-3 with TRBJ1-6; D unresolved. V shed 0 bases and J shed 7 bases, with 16 bases lying between them. The CDR3 is 17 residues long. Germline CDR1 is LGHNA and CDR2 is YSLEER. CDR3 protein: CASSQEALRGPNSPLHF. CDR3 in DNA: TGCGCCAGCAGCCAAGAAGCCCTAAGAGGACCCAATTCACCCCTCCACTTT.

This chain uses TRBV5-1 with TRBJ2-7, with D possibly being TRBD1 or TRBD2 (5 bases each). Trimming cost V 5 bases and J 0 bases, with 12 bases left between them. Germline loops: CDR1 SGHRS, CDR2 YFSETQ. The CDR3 runs to 14 residues. The chain's CDR3 is CASRSAGSSYEQYF. The CDR3 DNA follows: TGCGCCAGCAGGTCCGCAGGGAGCTCCTACGAGCAGTACTTC.

The V call is TRBV19, the J call TRBJ1-6; 8 bases fit TRBD1. V lost 7 bases, J lost 7 bases, and 6 bases stayed unmatched. Looked up from germline, CDR1 is LNHDA and CDR2 is SQIVND (reference sequence). This CDR3 has 14 residues. CDR3 sequence (DNA): TGTGCCAGTACCGGAGACAGGGGAAATTCACCCCTCCACTTT. The encoded protein is CASTGDRGNSPLHF. Combining the CDR3 with reference TRBV19 and TRBJ1-6 gives the whole variable domain DGGITQSPKYLFRKEGQNVTLSCEQNLNHDAMYWYRQDPGQGLRLIYYSQIVNDFQKGDIAEGYSVSREKKESFPLTVTSAQKNPTAFYLCASTGDRGNSPLHFGNGTRLTVT.

This clone was seen only a few times. The CDR3 nucleotides are TGCAGCGTTGAAGATGACGGGTTCGTGACAGATACGCAGTATTTT. This translates into CSVEDDGFVTDTQYF. The gene calls are TRBV29-1 and TRBJ2-3; the D is unclear. This CDR3 comprises 15 residues. CDR1 is SQVTM and CDR2 is ANQGSEA in the germline V gene. With 0 bases removed from V and 3 bases from J, the gap between germline ends came to 13 bases.

The gene calls are TRBV27 and TRBJ2-2, with 10 bases identical to TRBD1. The CDR3 length is 16 residues. Germline V gives CDR1 MNHEY, CDR2 SMNVEV (reference sequence). After removal of 4 bases from V and 6 bases from J, the junction contained 8 bases not matched to a gene. The CDR3 bases are TGTGCCAGCAGTTATGAGGGGGACAGGGGTCCCGGGGAGCTGTTTTTT. Its translation: CASSYEGDRGPGELFF.

The chain combines TRBV7-9 with TRBJ1-5; 7 nucleotides line up with TRBD1. The CDR3 has 16 residues. From germline, CDR1 is SEHNR and CDR2 FQNEAQ (reference sequence). Trimming took 4 bases from V and 3 from J; bases not matched to a gene: 9. The CDR3, as DNA: TGTGCCAGCAGCTCGGCCGGGAGGGGGCCCAATCAGCCCCAGCATTTT. It translates to CASSSAGRGPNQPQHF.

The chain recombines TRBV7-3 with TRBJ1-6; D may be TRBD1 (5 bases). Germline V gene lookup returns CDR1 SGHTA and CDR2 FQGTGA. The CDR3 has 15 residues. With 5 bases removed from V and 9 bases from J, the gap between germline ends came to 17 bases. This CDR3 is CASSIGTVGSSPLHF. CDR3 bases: TGTGCCAGCAGCATAGGGACGGTGGGTAGTTCACCCCTCCACTTT.

This clone is medium-sized within its sample. The chain combines TRBV7-2 with TRBJ1-2; D call uncertain. CDR1 SGHTA and CDR2 FQGNSA come from the germline V gene. Trimming pared 3 bases from V and 8 bases from J, leaving 10 bases between. The CDR3 has 12 residues. The CDR3 is CASSFSDGGYTF. In DNA, the CDR3 is TGTGCCAGCAGCTTCTCGGACGGCGGCTACACCTTC.

The V and J genes are TRBV18 and TRBJ2-3; TRBD2 agrees at 7 bases. The J segment lost 2 bases and the V segment lost 3 bases, leaving 8 bases of the junction unmatched. The germline V gene has CDR1 KGHSH and CDR2 LQKENI. The CDR3 is 16 amino acids. The chain's CDR3 is CASSPPLGTTTDTQYF. The CDR3 coding sequence is TGTGCCAGCTCACCTCCTTTAGGGACTACCACAGATACGCAGTATTTT.

This clone has ten or more counts. V and J are TRBV21-1 and TRBJ1-2. TRBV21-1 is a documented pseudogene. The CDR3 is 14 residues long. In nucleotides, the CDR3 is TGTGCCAGCAGAAGGGGGGGTTTGGGCTATGGCTACACCTTC. It specifies CASRRGGLGYGYTF.

The V and J genes are TRBV6-6 and TRBJ2-1; D tentatively reads TRBD1 or TRBD2 (5 bases each). This CDR3 has 11 residues. V lost 8 bases and J 9 bases, leaving 11 bases between the germline ends. Germline V gene lookup returns CDR1 MNHNY and CDR2 SVGAGI (reference sequence). CDR3 DNA sequence: TGTGCCAGCGGGGGTCGGGGTGAGCAGTTCTTC. Translated: CASGGRGEQFF.

The chain links TRBV27 to TRBJ1-2; the match to TRBD1 covers 7 bases. Looked up from germline, CDR1 is MNHEY and CDR2 is SMNVEV (reference sequence). With V trimmed by 9 bases and J by 0 bases, 13 bases remained unmatched. The CDR3 sequence is 16 residues long. The DNA for the CDR3 is TGTGCCAGTACGGCTACAGGGGATTCATCTAACTATGGCTACACCTTC. The encoded protein is CASTATGDSSNYGYTF.

The J gene is TRBJ2-6, the V gene TRBV11-2, with TRBD1 identical over 7 bases. After removal of 1 base from V and 2 bases from J, the junction contained 11 bases not matched to a gene. The CDR3 contains 19 residues. CDR1 and CDR2 from the germline V gene are SGHAT and FQNNGV. The CDR3 sequence is CASSLGKGGAIPGANVLTF. CDR3 bases: TGTGCCAGCAGCTTAGGCAAAGGGGGCGCAATACCTGGGGCCAACGTCCTGACTTTC.

The chain carries TRBV25-1 and TRBJ1-2; maybe TRBD1 (5 bases). The CDR3 length is 18 residues. The V and J ends lost 0 bases and 0 bases respectively, with 17 bases between them. Looked up from germline, CDR1 is MGHDK and CDR2 is SYGVNS. CDR3 nucleotide sequence: TGTGCCAGCAGTGAATATCGGGGGGGTGTGGCAGCTAACTATGGCTACACCTTC. This gives the protein CASSEYRGGVAANYGYTF.

The chain is built from TRBV28 and TRBJ1-6; D is perhaps TRBD1 (6 bases). The CDR3 spans 13 residues. V was shortened by 6 bases and J by 9 bases, with 12 bases between the two germline ends. CDR1 MDHEN and CDR2 SYDVKM come from the germline V gene. CDR3 sequence: CASRLLGGSPLHF. The CDR3 DNA is TGTGCCAGCAGGCTTTTAGGGGGTTCACCCCTCCACTTT.

This sequence joins TRBV7-9 and TRBJ1-2; TRBD1 might be the D (5 bases). This CDR3 has 14 residues. Germline CDR1 reads SEHNR; CDR2 reads FQNEAQ (reference sequence). With 4 bases removed from V and 2 bases from J, the gap between germline ends came to 11 bases. The CDR3 reads CASSWDQGNYGYTF. CDR3 bases: TGTGCCAGCAGCTGGGATCAGGGAAACTATGGCTACACCTTC. The whole variable domain, filled in from reference TRBV7-9 and TRBJ1-2, reads DTGVSQNPRHKITKRGQNVTFRCDPISEHNRLYWYRQTLGQGPEFLTYFQNEAQLEKSRLLSDRFSAERPKGSFSTLEIQRTEQGDSAMYLCASSWDQGNYGYTFGSGTRLTVV.

This clone was detected only once. The V call is TRBV15, the J call TRBJ2-7, with 11 bases identical to TRBD2. V trimming: 5 bases; J trimming: 3 bases; junction bases outside the gene matches: 9. Germline V lookup: CDR1 LNHNV, CDR2 YYDKDF (reference sequence). The CDR3 has 16 residues. CDR3 coding DNA: TGTGCCACCAGCCACAAGACTAGCGGGGCCCTCTACGAGCAGTACTTC. It encodes CATSHKTSGALYEQYF. Full variable domain (rest looked up from reference TRBV15 and TRBJ2-7): DAMVIQNPRYQVTQFGKPVTLSCSQTLNHNVMYWYQQKSSQAPKLLFHYYDKDFNNEADTPDNFQSRRPNTSFCFLDIRSPGLGDTAMYLCATSHKTSGALYEQYFGPGTRLTVT.